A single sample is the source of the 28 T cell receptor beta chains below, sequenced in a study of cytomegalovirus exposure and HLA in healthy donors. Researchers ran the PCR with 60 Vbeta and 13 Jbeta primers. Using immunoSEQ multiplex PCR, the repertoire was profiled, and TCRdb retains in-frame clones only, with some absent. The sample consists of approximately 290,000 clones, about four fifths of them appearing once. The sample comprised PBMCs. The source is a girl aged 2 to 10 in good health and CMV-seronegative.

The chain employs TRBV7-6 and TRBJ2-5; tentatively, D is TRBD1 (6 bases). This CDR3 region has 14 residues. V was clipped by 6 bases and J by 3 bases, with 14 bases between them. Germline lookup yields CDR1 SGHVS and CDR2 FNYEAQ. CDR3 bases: TGTGCCAGCAGTAGAGGGACACCGAAAGAGACCCAGTACTTC. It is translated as CASSRGTPKETQYF.

The CDR3 is CAISRGPQQPQHF. For the CDR3, the DNA is TGTGCCATCAGCAGAGGGCCTCAGCAGCCCCAGCATTTT. The chain joins TRBV10-3 to TRBJ1-5; D is undetermined. Germline V gene lookup returns CDR1 ENHRY and CDR2 SYGVKD. This CDR3 has 13 residues. V lost 6 bases, J lost 7 bases, and 13 bases lay in between.

This CDR3 is CASSPSGASYEQYF. In nucleotides, the CDR3 is TGTGCCAGCAGCCCCAGCGGGGCCTCCTACGAGCAGTACTTC. The J gene is TRBJ2-7, the V gene TRBV7-3, with TRBD2 identical over 7 bases. The V segment lost 5 bases and the J segment 0 bases; nucleotides outside the gene matches: 4. Germline values: CDR1 SGHTA, CDR2 FQGTGA. The CDR3 is 14 amino acids.

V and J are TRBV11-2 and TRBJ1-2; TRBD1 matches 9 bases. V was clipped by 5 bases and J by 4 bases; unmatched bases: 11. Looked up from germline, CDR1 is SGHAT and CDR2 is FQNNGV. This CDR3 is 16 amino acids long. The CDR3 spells CASSQTPGQGTYGYTF. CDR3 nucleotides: TGTGCCAGCAGCCAAACCCCGGGACAGGGAACCTATGGCTACACCTTC.

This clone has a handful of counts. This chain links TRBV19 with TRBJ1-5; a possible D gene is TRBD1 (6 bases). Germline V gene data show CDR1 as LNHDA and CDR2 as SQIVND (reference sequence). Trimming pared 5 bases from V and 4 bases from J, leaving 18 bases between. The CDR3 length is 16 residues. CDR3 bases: TGTGCCAGTAGTCCGCGTCCAGGGGCTCGGAATCAGCCCCAGCATTTT. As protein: CASSPRPGARNQPQHF.

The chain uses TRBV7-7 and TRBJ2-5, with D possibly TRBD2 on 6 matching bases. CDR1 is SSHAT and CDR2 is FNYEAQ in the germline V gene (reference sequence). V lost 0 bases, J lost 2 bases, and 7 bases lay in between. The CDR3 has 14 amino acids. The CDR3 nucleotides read TGTGCCAGCAGCTTAGCGGGGACTCAAGAGACCCAGTACTTC. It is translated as CASSLAGTQETQYF.

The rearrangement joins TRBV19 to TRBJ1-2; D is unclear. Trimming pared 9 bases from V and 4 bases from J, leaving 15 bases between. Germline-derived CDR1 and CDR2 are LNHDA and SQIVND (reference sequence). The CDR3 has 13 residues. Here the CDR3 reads CASSPAGGYGYTF. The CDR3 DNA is TGTGCCAGCAGCCCGGCTGGAGGCTATGGCTACACCTTC.

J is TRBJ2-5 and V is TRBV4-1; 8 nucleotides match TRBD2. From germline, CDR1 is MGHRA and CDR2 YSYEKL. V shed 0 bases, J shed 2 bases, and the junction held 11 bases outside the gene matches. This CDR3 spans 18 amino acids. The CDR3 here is CASSQEVAGGTPQETQYF. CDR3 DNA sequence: TGCGCCAGCAGCCAAGAGGTGGCGGGGGGTACTCCTCAAGAGACCCAGTACTTC.

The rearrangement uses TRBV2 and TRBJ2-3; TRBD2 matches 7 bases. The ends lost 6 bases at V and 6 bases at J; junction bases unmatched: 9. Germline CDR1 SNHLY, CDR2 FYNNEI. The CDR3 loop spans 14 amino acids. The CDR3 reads CASRGEGGRDTQYF. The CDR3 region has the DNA TGTGCCAGCAGGGGAGAGGGAGGGCGGGATACGCAGTATTTT.

This CDR3 is CASSPTWTGGAGNYGYTF. DNA for the CDR3: TGTGCCAGCTCACCTACCTGGACAGGGGGCGCGGGTAACTATGGCTACACCTTC. The chain recombines TRBV18 with TRBJ1-2, with 11 nucleotides matching TRBD1. This CDR3 is 18 amino acids long. V dropped 3 bases and J dropped 1; count of bases not matched to a gene: 10. CDR1 and CDR2 (germline): KGHSH, LQKENI.

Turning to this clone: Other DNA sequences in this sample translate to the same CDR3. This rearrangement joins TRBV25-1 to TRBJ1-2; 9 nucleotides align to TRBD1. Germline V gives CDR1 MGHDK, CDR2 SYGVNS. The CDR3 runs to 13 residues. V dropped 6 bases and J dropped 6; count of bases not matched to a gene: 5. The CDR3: CASSPGTGNGYTF. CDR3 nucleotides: TGTGCCAGCAGCCCCGGGACAGGGAATGGCTACACCTTC.

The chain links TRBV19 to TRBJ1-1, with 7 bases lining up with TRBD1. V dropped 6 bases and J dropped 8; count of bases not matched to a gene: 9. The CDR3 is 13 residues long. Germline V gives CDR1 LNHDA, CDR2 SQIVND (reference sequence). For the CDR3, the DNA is TGTGCCAGTAGGGGACAGTCGGATGGAGAAGCTTTCTTT. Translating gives CASRGQSDGEAFF.

The CDR3 here is CASSWQGQGGGEQYF. The CDR3 DNA follows: TGTGCCAGCAGTTGGCAGGGACAGGGGGGTGGCGAGCAGTACTTC. The chain employs TRBV28 and TRBJ2-7, with TRBD1 matching 11 bases. V lost 4 bases and J lost 6; bases outside the gene matches: 8. CDR1 and CDR2 from the germline V gene are MDHEN and SYDVKM. This CDR3 is built from 15 residues.

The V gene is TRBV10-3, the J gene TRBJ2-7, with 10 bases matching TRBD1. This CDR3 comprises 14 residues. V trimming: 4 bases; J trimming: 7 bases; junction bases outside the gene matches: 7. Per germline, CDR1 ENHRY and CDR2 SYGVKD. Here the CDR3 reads CAISVGQGSGEQYF. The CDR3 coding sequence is TGTGCCATCAGTGTGGGACAGGGGTCCGGAGAGCAGTACTTC.

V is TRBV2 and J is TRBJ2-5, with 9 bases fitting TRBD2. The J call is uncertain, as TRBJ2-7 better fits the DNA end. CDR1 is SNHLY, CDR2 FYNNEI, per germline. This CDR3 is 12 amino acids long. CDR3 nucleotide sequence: TGTGCCAGCGCTAGCGGGGCCTACGAGCAGTACTTC. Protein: CASASGAYEQYF.

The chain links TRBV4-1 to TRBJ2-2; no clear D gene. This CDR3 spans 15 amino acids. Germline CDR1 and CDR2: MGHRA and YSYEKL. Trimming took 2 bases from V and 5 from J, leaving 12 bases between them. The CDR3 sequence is CASSQLKKLTGELFF. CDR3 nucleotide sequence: TGCGCCAGCAGCCAATTAAAGAAGCTTACCGGGGAGCTGTTTTTT.

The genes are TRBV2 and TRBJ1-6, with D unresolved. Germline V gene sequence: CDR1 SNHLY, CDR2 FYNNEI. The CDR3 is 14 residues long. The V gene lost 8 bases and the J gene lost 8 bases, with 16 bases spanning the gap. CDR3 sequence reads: CASRIGTAYSPLHF. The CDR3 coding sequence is TGTGCCAGCCGCATTGGCACAGCTTATTCACCCCTCCACTTT.

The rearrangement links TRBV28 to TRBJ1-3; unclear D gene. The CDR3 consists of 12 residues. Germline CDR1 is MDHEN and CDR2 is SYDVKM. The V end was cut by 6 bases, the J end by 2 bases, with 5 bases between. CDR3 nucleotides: TGTGCCAGCAGATATCCTGGAAACACCATATATTTT. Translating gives CASRYPGNTIYF.

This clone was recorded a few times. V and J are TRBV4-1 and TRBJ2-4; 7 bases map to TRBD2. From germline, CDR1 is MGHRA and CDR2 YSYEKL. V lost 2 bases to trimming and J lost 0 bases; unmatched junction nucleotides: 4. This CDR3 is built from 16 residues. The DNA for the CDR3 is TGCGCCAGCAGCCAAATAGCGGGCCCAGCCAAAAACATTCAGTACTTC. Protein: CASSQIAGPAKNIQYF.

CDR3 nucleotide sequence: TGCGCCAGCAGCCGGGCATTAGCGGGAGTTTACGAGCAGTACTTC. It translates to CASSRALAGVYEQYF. The chain is built from TRBV4-1 and TRBJ2-7; 9 bases map to TRBD2. The V gene end was trimmed by 4 bases and the J gene end by 4 bases; junction bases not matched to a gene: 8. CDR1 and CDR2 (germline): MGHRA, YSYEKL. The CDR3 covers 15 residues.

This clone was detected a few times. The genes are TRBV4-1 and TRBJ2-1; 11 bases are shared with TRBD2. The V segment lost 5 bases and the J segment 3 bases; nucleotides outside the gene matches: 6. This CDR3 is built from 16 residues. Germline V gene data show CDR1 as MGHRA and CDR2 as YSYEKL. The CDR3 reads CASSSLTSGIYNEQFF. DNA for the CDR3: TGCGCCAGCAGCTCTCTGACTAGCGGGATCTACAATGAGCAGTTCTTC.

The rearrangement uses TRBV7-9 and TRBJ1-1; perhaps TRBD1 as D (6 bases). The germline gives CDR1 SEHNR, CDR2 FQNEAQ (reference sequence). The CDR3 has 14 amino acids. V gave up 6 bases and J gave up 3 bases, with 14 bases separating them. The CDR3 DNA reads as TGTGCCAGCAGTCCACAGGGAGATCACACTGAAGCTTTCTTT. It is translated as CASSPQGDHTEAFF.

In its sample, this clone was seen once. The CDR3 is CASRGLDTDTQYF. CDR3 DNA sequence: TGTGCCAGCAGGGGACTGGACACAGATACGCAGTATTTT. V usage is TRBV7-9 and J usage is TRBJ2-3, with D perhaps TRBD2 (6 bases). The CDR3 is 13 amino acids. V lost 6 bases and J lost 2, with 9 bases in between. Looked up from germline, CDR1 is SEHNR and CDR2 is FQNEAQ (reference sequence).

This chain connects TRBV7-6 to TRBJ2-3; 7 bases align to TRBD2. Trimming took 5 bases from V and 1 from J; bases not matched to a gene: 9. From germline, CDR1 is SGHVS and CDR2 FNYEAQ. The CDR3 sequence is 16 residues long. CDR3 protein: CASSQGPAGRTDTQYF. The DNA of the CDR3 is TGTGCCAGCAGCCAAGGGCCAGCGGGGCGCACAGATACGCAGTATTTT.

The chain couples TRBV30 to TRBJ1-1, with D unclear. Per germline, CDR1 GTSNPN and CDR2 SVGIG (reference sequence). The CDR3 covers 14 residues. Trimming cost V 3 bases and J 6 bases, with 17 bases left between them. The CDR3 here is CAWRARPFYPEAFF. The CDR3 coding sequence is TGTGCCTGGAGAGCGAGACCATTTTACCCTGAAGCTTTCTTT.

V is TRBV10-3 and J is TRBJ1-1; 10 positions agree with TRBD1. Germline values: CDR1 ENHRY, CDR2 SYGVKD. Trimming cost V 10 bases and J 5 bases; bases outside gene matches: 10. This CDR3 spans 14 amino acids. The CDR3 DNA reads TGTGCCACCCTAAATGACAGGGGGCAGACTGAAGCTTTCTTT. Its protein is CATLNDRGQTEAFF.

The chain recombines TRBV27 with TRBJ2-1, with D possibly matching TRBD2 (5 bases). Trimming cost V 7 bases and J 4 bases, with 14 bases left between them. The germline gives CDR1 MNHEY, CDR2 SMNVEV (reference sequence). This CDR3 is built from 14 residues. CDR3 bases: TGTGCCAGCAAGTACCGGCGGGTATACAATGAGCAGTTCTTC. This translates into CASKYRRVYNEQFF.

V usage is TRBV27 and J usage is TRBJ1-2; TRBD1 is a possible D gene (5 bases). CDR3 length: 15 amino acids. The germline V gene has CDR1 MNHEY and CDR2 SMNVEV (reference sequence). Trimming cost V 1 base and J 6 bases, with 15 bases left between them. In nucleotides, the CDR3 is TGTGCCAGCAGTTTATTTTTCCAGGGAGGGGATGGCTACACCTTC. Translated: CASSLFFQGGDGYTF.